This TCR beta chain was found in a study of long-term antiretroviral therapy in people with HIV. United States facilities provided treatment to all participants with HIV. To note about this clone: Its antigen is undetermined.

Study observations and caveats: Clones with expansion before ART led the repertoire at all time points. Relative to control repertoires, HIV repertoires exhibited narrower CDR3 length ranges.

The length of the CDR3 is 14 residues. The germline V gene has CDR1 SGHTA and CDR2 FQGNSA. Trimming stripped 5 bases from V and 5 bases from J, with 13 bases between. Survey-level resolution applied to immunoSEQ assay v3.0. Method: immunoSEQ multiplex PCR; TCRdb's copy keeps in-frame clones and lacks some. The sample shows almost 20,000 clones, approximately 90% of them seen only once. This receptor was identified in a woman younger than 45 with HIV. The chain combines TRBV7-2 with TRBJ1-5; D is unclear. Source: unsorted PBMCs, taken approximately 4.4 years before starting antiretroviral therapy. The CDR3 sequence: CASSTSGPYQPQHF. The CDR3 DNA reads TGTGCCAGCAGCACATCCGGGCCATATCAGCCCCAGCATTTT.